The sequence of this TCR beta chain was determined in a study of T-cell memory formation after mild COVID-19. Turning to the study itself: Clusters were largely donor specific.

Whole-study findings and limits: Nothing confirmed that second-wave clones peaking on day 37 were specific for SARS-CoV-2. Later expanders leaned CD4+, whereas clones that contracted between day 15 and 85 were balanced CD4/CD8. Pre-infection memory already had some responding clones, implying cross-reactive memory joined.

TCRdb passed the 5' RACE reads through MiXCR, listing each CDR3 protein once. The table records about 180,000 distinct CDR3 sequences, about 18% of them present only once. Germline loops: CDR1 SGHRS, CDR2 YFSETQ. The V end was cut by 5 bases, the J end by 3 bases, with 9 bases between. CDR3 length equals 12 residues. Concerning this clonotype itself: Its antigen is unknown.

Material for sequencing was PBMCs or a T cell subset sorted from them (not recorded which). The TCR was taken from a man between 18 and 29 years old who had mild COVID-19 (a few samples of this study predate the infection). Cell type and time point are not known. The chain links TRBV5-1 to TRBJ2-7, with D hard to call. The CDR3, as DNA: TGCGCCAGCAGAACCGACGGCTACGAGCAGTACTTC. Residues: CASRTDGYEQYF.